The next 3 T cell receptor beta chains were all read from a single sample in a study of T cells in Graves' hyperthyroidism and ophthalmopathy. From RNA transcripts, TCR beta CDR3 regions were amplified. The study used the HTBI primer set for a first-round RT-PCR of the TCR CDR3. TCRdb re-derived calls from the multiplex PCR reads in MiXCR, one entry per CDR3 protein. The sample shows hundreds of thousands of distinct CDR3 sequences, roughly a sixth of them seen only once. Sample: blood. These receptor sequences come from a woman aged 45-65 years with Graves' hyperthyroidism that later progressed to Graves' ophthalmopathy.

The CDR3 loop is CASSRTSRYEQYF. In nucleotides, the CDR3 is TGCGCCAGCAGCCGGACTAGCCGCTACGAGCAGTACTTC. The V and J genes are TRBV4-1 and TRBJ2-7; 8 bases are shared with TRBD2. CDR1 is MGHRA, CDR2 YSYEKL, per germline. This CDR3 is built from 13 residues. V shed 4 bases, J shed 3 bases, and the junction held 2 bases outside the gene matches.

This clonotype was counted between two and nine times. This chain uses TRBV27 with TRBJ1-4; 10 bases agree with TRBD1. Germline V gene sequence: CDR1 MNHEY, CDR2 SMNVEV (reference sequence). V lost 8 bases and J lost 3; bases outside the gene matches: 15. The CDR3 loop spans 18 amino acids. CDR3 bases: TGTGCCAGCGCACGCCCCGGGACAGGGGACGCCGCTAATGAAAAACTGTTTTTT. Translated: CASARPGTGDAANEKLFF.

About this clonotype: This clone may be a read error of a much larger clone one base away. CDR3 nucleotides: TGTGCCAGCAGACGTAGGGGGTACTCCCACGAGCAGTACTTC. Translation gives CASRRRGYSHEQYF. The chain recombines TRBV6-1 with TRBJ2-5; TRBD1 is a possible D gene (6 bases). The J call is uncertain, as TRBJ2-7 better fits the DNA end. The CDR3 is made up of 14 amino acids. Germline V gene lookup returns CDR1 MNHNS and CDR2 SASEGT.